This is a list of T cell receptor beta chains from one sample in a study of T cell repertoires in ileal Crohn's disease. Sequencing was performed with immunoSEQ multiplex PCR; in TCRdb, only in-frame clones are kept and a portion is missing. The data contain more than 50,000 clones, approximately 88% of them singletons. Specimen: ileal tissue. Receptors originate from an adult with Crohn's disease. Both conserved end residues are part of each CDR3. A D gene is named only where the DNA matches it firmly. Some rows have no size entry. The others give once, few or many, or a class for an expanded clone.

v_gene	abundance	len	d_gene	j_gene	CDR3aa	CDR3nt
TRBV19	-	18	TRBD1	TRBJ1-1	CASSILSGTGGMNTEAFF	TGTGCCAGTAGTATTCTCTCTGGGACAGGGGGTATGAACACTGAAGCTTTCTTT
TRBV6-1	-	15	-	TRBJ1-3	CASSEYRSSGNTIYF	TGTGCCAGCAGTGAGTACCGCAGCTCTGGAAACACCATATATTTT
TRBV7-9	-	15	-	TRBJ2-1	CASSSTSTSYNEQFF	TGTGCCAGCAGCTCCACTAGTACGTCCTACAATGAGCAGTTCTTC
TRBV6-4	-	16	-	TRBJ2-3	CASRVVAAASTDTQYF	TGTGCCAGCAGAGTCGTGGCGGCCGCTAGCACAGATACGCAGTATTTT
TRBV28	-	12	TRBD1	TRBJ2-1	CASRPIGQGWFF	TGTGCCAGCAGACCAATCGGACAGGGATGGTTCTTC
TRBV19	few	15	-	TRBJ1-6	CASSIRTGRNSPLHF	TGTGCCAGTAGTATTAGAACAGGGCGAAATTCACCCCTCCACTTT
TRBV4-2	-	19	-	TRBJ1-2	CASSQDRLEQKVPNYGYTF	TGTGCCAGCAGCCAAGATCGTTTGGAACAGAAGGTTCCTAACTATGGCTACACCTTC
TRBV9	few	17	TRBD2	TRBJ2-5	CASSVEGGTRVAETQYF	TGTGCCAGCAGCGTAGAGGGGGGGACTAGGGTCGCGGAGACCCAGTACTTC
TRBV27	once	14	-	TRBJ2-1	CASRRSRNTNEQFF	TGTGCCAGCCGTCGTAGCAGAAACACCAATGAGCAGTTCTTC
TRBV4-2	-	20	TRBD2	TRBJ2-1	CASSQAAVASGFLTENEQFF	TGTGCCAGCAGCCAAGCTGCGGTGGCTAGCGGGTTTTTGACGGAAAATGAGCAGTTCTTC
TRBV30	-	16	TRBD1	TRBJ1-1	CAWSAGTAASDTEAFF	TGTGCCTGGAGCGCTGGGACAGCAGCTAGTGACACTGAAGCTTTCTTT
TRBV7-6	-	15	-	TRBJ1-4	CASSSNRDKSEKLFF	TGTGCCAGCAGCTCGAATAGGGACAAATCGGAAAAACTGTTTTTT
TRBV6-1	-	13	-	TRBJ1-1	CASSVLESTEAFF	TGTGCCAGCAGTGTTTTGGAGAGCACTGAAGCTTTCTTT
TRBV9	-	14	TRBD1	TRBJ1-1	CASSVGTANTEAFF	TGTGCCAGCAGCGTCGGGACAGCGAACACTGAAGCTTTCTTT
TRBV19	-	14	-	TRBJ2-4	CASSMRYGENIQYF	TGTGCCAGTAGTATGAGGTACGGGGAAAACATTCAGTACTTC
TRBV11-2	-	14	-	TRBJ1-1	CASSRLDRNTEAFF	TGTGCCAGCAGCCGACTCGACAGAAACACTGAAGCTTTCTTT
TRBV6-1	-	15	-	TRBJ1-5	CASRLSRANNQPQHF	TGTGCCAGTCGCCTATCGCGGGCCAATAATCAGCCCCAGCATTTT